These T cell receptor beta chains were read from a single sample in a study of blood T cell repertoires in COVID-19. Clones were read by immunoSEQ multiplex PCR, and TCRdb kept only the in-frame ones, dropping some. The profile covers some 130,000 clones, with 85% to 90% appearing a single time and 2% to 3% taken by the ten largest. Sequencing used peripheral blood. The origin of the receptors is a man over 45 with active COVID-19. The CDR3 runs from the conserved cysteine through the conserved F or W. A D gene is named only where the DNA matches it firmly. Where a row states a size, it is once, few, many or the class of an expanded clone; other rows omit it.

>TRBJ1-1|-|TRBD1|TRBV11-2
CASSSYRGRTEAFF
TGTGCCAGCAGCAGTTACAGGGGGCGGACTGAAGCTTTCTTT
>TRBJ1-3|-|TRBD1|TRBV6-5
CASTTGAPGNTIYF
TGTGCCAGTACGACAGGGGCTCCTGGAAACACCATATATTTT
>TRBJ1-1|-|-|TRBV7-2
CASSPTASGGTEAFF
TGTGCCAGCAGCCCTACGGCCTCGGGGGGCACTGAAGCTTTCTTT
>TRBJ2-7|-|TRBD2|TRBV4-2
CASSQGLAGLPSSYEQYF
TGTGCCAGCAGCCAAGGACTAGCGGGATTGCCGAGCTCCTACGAGCAGTACTTC
>TRBJ2-5|-|-|TRBV21-1
CASSPRDRGLWVGETQYF
TGTGCCAGCAGTCCCCGGGACAGGGGGCTGTGGGTGGGCGAGACCCAGTACTTC
>TRBJ1-2|-|-|TRBV6-5
CASSYSLGGYGYTF
TGTGCCAGCAGTTACTCGCTAGGAGGGTATGGCTACACCTTC
>TRBJ1-6|-|-|TRBV7-6
CASSGGGTYQSPLHF
TGTGCCAGCAGCGGGGGAGGGACATATCAATCACCCCTCCACTTT
>TRBJ2-7|-|TRBD1|TRBV5-1
CASSNGQGGAYEQYF
TGCGCCAGCAGCAACGGACAGGGGGGAGCCTACGAGCAGTACTTC
>TRBJ1-5|once|-|TRBV4-1
CASSPLTGGYQPQHF
TGCGCCAGCAGCCCCCTTACGGGGGGATATCAGCCCCAGCATTTT
>TRBJ1-2|few|TRBD1|TRBV6-4
CARPRTGEDYGYTF
TGTGCCAGACCTAGGACAGGGGAGGACTATGGCTACACCTTC
>TRBJ2-7|-|TRBD2|TRBV6-5
CASSQIAGTIYEQYF
TGTGCCAGCAGCCAAATAGCGGGGACGATCTACGAGCAGTACTTC
>TRBJ2-1|-|TRBD2|TRBV4-1
CASSPGTSINEQFF
TGCGCCAGCAGCCCCGGGACTAGCATCAATGAGCAGTTCTTC
>TRBJ2-1|-|TRBD2|TRBV4-1
CASSRGTSVTPYNEQFF
TGCGCCAGCAGCCGAGGGACTAGCGTCACCCCCTACAATGAGCAGTTCTTC
>TRBJ2-7|-|-|TRBV6-5
CASSYPGTYEQYF
TGTGCCAGCAGTTACCCAGGGACCTACGAGCAGTACTTC
>TRBJ2-5|-|TRBD1|TRBV7-8
CASSLASGTGRETQYF
TGTGCCAGCAGCTTAGCCTCTGGGACAGGCCGAGAGACCCAGTACTTC
>TRBJ1-2|once|TRBD1|TRBV6-6
CASSPVTGGAGGYTF
TGTGCCAGCAGTCCCGTAACAGGGGGCGCGGGTGGCTACACCTTC
>TRBJ1-5|-|TRBD1|TRBV18
CASSPSVRDRHNQPQHF
TGTGCCAGCTCACCTTCCGTAAGGGACAGACACAATCAGCCCCAGCATTTT
>TRBJ1-2|-|TRBD1|TRBV19
CASSSRGRLGYTF
TGTGCCAGTAGTAGCAGGGGGCGGCTTGGCTACACCTTC
>TRBJ2-1|-|TRBD2|TRBV4-2
CASSQVAGGSYNEQFF
TGTGCCAGCAGCCAAGTAGCGGGGGGCTCCTACAATGAGCAGTTCTTC
>TRBJ1-2|-|-|TRBV10-1
CASSERGGGPPKRGYTF
TGCGCCAGCAGTGAAAGGGGTGGCGGACCGCCTAAGCGCGGCTACACCTTC
>TRBJ1-2|-|TRBD1|TRBV5-4
CASSPPLQGAFGYTF
TGTGCCAGCAGCCCCCCGCTACAGGGGGCGTTTGGCTACACCTTC
>TRBJ2-7|-|TRBD1|TRBV12-3/TRBV12-4
CASSVRGPYEQYF
TGTGCCAGCAGTGTCAGGGGGCCCTACGAGCAGTACTTC
>TRBJ2-7|-|TRBD2|TRBV11-2
CASSTYGRGGLNEQYF
TGTGCCAGCAGCACCTACGGGCGGGGGGGCCTCAACGAGCAGTACTTC
>TRBJ2-3|-|TRBD2|TRBV4-2
CASSQDSGGLGTQYF
TGTGCCAGCAGCCAAGATAGCGGGGGGCTGGGTACGCAGTATTTT
>TRBJ1-2|-|TRBD1|TRBV2
CASRAQGGNYGYTF
TGTGCCAGCAGGGCACAGGGGGGAAACTATGGCTACACCTTC
>TRBJ2-6|-|TRBD2|TRBV18
CASSPTGGTLYGANVLTF
TGTGCCAGCTCACCCACCGGGGGGACTCTTTATGGGGCCAACGTCCTGACTTTC
>TRBJ2-7|-|-|TRBV4-2
CASSQETVYSYEQYF
TGTGCCAGCAGCCAAGAGACAGTCTACTCCTACGAGCAGTACTTC
>TRBJ1-4|-|-|TRBV6-5
CASMRRFNEKLFF
TGTGCCAGCATGAGGAGGTTTAATGAAAAACTGTTTTTT
>TRBJ1-1|-|-|TRBV29-1
CSVQGFVTEAFF
TGCAGCGTTCAGGGGTTCGTCACTGAAGCTTTCTTT
>TRBJ2-1|-|TRBD2|TRBV29-1
CSSSGLASEQFF
TGCAGCTCCTCGGGACTAGCATCCGAGCAGTTCTTC
>TRBJ2-1|-|TRBD2|TRBV3-1/TRBV3-2
CASSQANLGLAFEQFF
TGTGCCAGCAGCCAAGCCAATCTGGGACTAGCGTTTGAGCAGTTCTTC
>TRBJ2-5|once|TRBD1|TRBV18
CASSPNRDRGLGTQYF
TGTGCCAGCTCACCAAACCGGGACAGGGGGCTGGGGACCCAGTACTTC
>TRBJ2-2|once|-|TRBV19
CASSSTGLNTGELFF
TGTGCCAGTAGTTCTACAGGGTTGAACACCGGGGAGCTGTTTTTT
>TRBJ2-5|-|-|TRBV6-1
CASSEDTSQETQYF
TGTGCCAGCAGTGAAGACACATCACAAGAGACCCAGTACTTC
>TRBJ2-7|-|-|TRBV5-4
CASSEEGRSRSYEQYF
TGTGCCAGCAGCGAGGAGGGCCGTTCAAGGTCCTACGAGCAGTACTTC
>TRBJ1-3|-|TRBD1|TRBV19
CASSSGQDLSGNTIYF
TGTGCCAGTAGTTCCGGACAGGACCTCTCTGGAAACACCATATATTTT
>TRBJ1-2|once|-|TRBV24-1
CATSDPPTANYGYTF
TGTGCCACCAGTGATCCGCCGACAGCTAACTATGGCTACACCTTC
>TRBJ1-5|-|TRBD1|TRBV28
CATSLLRDRGNQPQHF
TGTGCCACCTCGCTGTTGAGGGACAGGGGTAATCAGCCCCAGCATTTT
>TRBJ1-1|once|-|TRBV19
CASSIGGLNTEAFF
TGTGCCAGTAGTATAGGAGGGTTGAACACTGAAGCTTTCTTT
>TRBJ2-5|-|-|TRBV5-4
CASSLRQGGETQYF
TGTGCCAGCAGCTTGCGGCAGGGTGGAGAGACCCAGTACTTC
>TRBJ1-2|-|TRBD1|TRBV5-4
CASSLTTGGIYGYTF
TGTGCCAGCAGTTTGACTACAGGGGGTATCTATGGCTACACCTTC
>TRBJ2-3|-|-|TRBV7-2
CASRPDSTSTDTQYF
TGTGCCAGCAGACCGGACAGTACTAGCACAGATACGCAGTATTTT
>TRBJ2-5|once|-|TRBV4-3
CASSLSAGARQETQYF
TGCGCCAGCAGCCTGAGTGCGGGGGCGCGCCAAGAGACCCAGTACTTC
>TRBJ1-2|-|-|TRBV5-4
CASSSAARRKANYGYTF
TGTGCCAGCAGCTCTGCAGCGAGGAGGAAAGCTAACTATGGCTACACCTTC
>TRBJ1-6|-|TRBD1|TRBV18
CASSPGVTGGRWNSPLHF
TGTGCCAGCTCACCGGGGGTTACAGGGGGCCGTTGGAATTCACCCCTCCACTTT
>TRBJ1-4|-|TRBD1|TRBV19
CASSWDRGPTNEKLFF
TGTGCCAGTAGTTGGGACAGGGGTCCAACTAATGAAAAACTGTTTTTT
>TRBJ1-6|-|-|TRBV11-2
CASSQSGLNSPLHF
TGTGCCAGCAGCCAGAGCGGTTTGAATTCACCCCTCCACTTT
>TRBJ2-1|-|TRBD2|TRBV7-2
CASRKGGGGHEQFF
TGTGCCAGCAGGAAGGGCGGGGGGGGCCATGAGCAGTTCTTC
>TRBJ2-1|-|TRBD1|TRBV13
CASSGVQGYNEQFF
TGTGCCAGCAGCGGGGTACAGGGGTACAATGAGCAGTTCTTC
>TRBJ2-3|-|TRBD2|TRBV18
CASSPFSGGSTDTQYF
TGTGCCAGCTCACCATTTAGCGGGGGGAGCACAGATACGCAGTATTTT
>TRBJ2-7|-|TRBD2|TRBV5-4
CASSRGTSGGYEQYF
TGTGCCAGCAGCCGTGGGACTAGCGGGGGTTACGAGCAGTACTTC
>TRBJ2-7|-|-|TRBV5-4
CASSRTPDSPYEQYF
TGTGCCAGCAGCCGCACTCCCGACAGCCCCTACGAGCAGTACTTC